A selection of T cell receptor beta chains follows, all from one sample in a study of T cells after yellow fever vaccination. TCRdb ran MiXCR on the 5' RACE reads and lists one entry per CDR3 protein. The sample yields 200,000 to 300,000 distinct CDR3 sequences, roughly 6.8% seen once. The starting material was CD4+ T cells sorted from PBMCs, obtained on the day of the yellow fever booster vaccination. The origin of the receptors is a man younger than 45 who received the YFV17D yellow fever vaccine. The CDR3 runs from the conserved cysteine through the conserved F or W. A D gene is named only where the DNA matches it firmly. Expanded clones get a size class; other rows say once, few or many, or leave the size out.

d_call j_call v_call clone_size cdr3_nt cdr3_aa
TRBD2 TRBJ2-1 TRBV7-2 many TGTGCCAGCAGCTCCCTAGGTGGGGGGGGGCAGTTCTTC CASSSLGGGGQFF
. TRBJ1-1 TRBV6-1 . TGTGCCAGCAGCCCCCTTGCAGGGACCACTGAAGCTTTCTTT CASSPLAGTTEAFF
TRBD2 TRBJ2-7 TRBV20-1 . TGCAGTGCTAGAGACCATGGTGGCGGGAGCGTTGTCCACGAGCAGTACTTC CSARDHGGGSVVHEQYF
TRBD1 TRBJ1-1 TRBV6-5 few TGTGCCAGCAGTTACTCCCTCCTGACAGGGGGCGTCAGCACTGAAGCTTTCTTT CASSYSLLTGGVSTEAFF
TRBD2 TRBJ2-1 TRBV19 few TGTGCCAGTAGTATGTTCGGGACTAGCGGGAGGGCCTCTGGTGAGCAGTTCTTC CASSMFGTSGRASGEQFF
TRBD1 TRBJ1-1 TRBV11-1 . TGTGCCAGCAGCTCTAAGGGGGGGACAGGGGGGTCCTGGTCTGAAGCTTTCTTT CASSSKGGTGGSWSEAFF
TRBD1 TRBJ2-7 TRBV5-1 few TGCGCCAGCGGTCAGGGGACAGGGGGTTCCTACGAGCAGTACTTC CASGQGTGGSYEQYF
. TRBJ1-1 TRBV3-1 many TGTGCCAGCAGGGGACACACTGAAGCTTTCTTT CASRGHTEAFF
. TRBJ2-5 TRBV7-9 . TGTGCCAGCAGCATTGAAGAGACCCAGTACTTC CASSIEETQYF
. TRBJ2-7 TRBV4-3 few TGCGCCAGCAGCCAAGGAATTGCGGGCCCCTTCTACGAGCAGTACTTC CASSQGIAGPFYEQYF
TRBD2 TRBJ2-1 TRBV5-1 many TGCGCCAGCAGCTTGGGGAAGACTAGCGGGGGCAACAATGAGCAGTTCTTC CASSLGKTSGGNNEQFF
. TRBJ2-3 TRBV24-1 . TGTGCCACCAGTGATTTTTCGGGAGTTGGCACAGATACGCAGTATTTT CATSDFSGVGTDTQYF
. TRBJ2-1 TRBV7-2 many TGTGCCAGCAGCCTTTCGGACAGTTACAATGAGCAGTTCTTC CASSLSDSYNEQFF
. TRBJ2-7 TRBV25-1 . TGTGCCAGCAGTGATATGCGCCTACTTTACGAGCAGTACTTC CASSDMRLLYEQYF
. TRBJ2-1 TRBV15 few TGTGCCACCAGCAGAGAAATTTACAATGAGCAGTTCTTC CATSREIYNEQFF
TRBD2 TRBJ2-3 TRBV3-1 few TGTGCCAGCAGCCAAGGACTAGCGGGGCTCAGGGATACGCAGTATTTT CASSQGLAGLRDTQYF
. TRBJ2-1 TRBV4-2 few TGTGCCAGCAGCCAAGATCGGGGTGGGTACAATGAGCAGTTCTTC CASSQDRGGYNEQFF
. TRBJ1-6 TRBV27 . TGTGCCAGCAGTTTAAACGCCGATAATTCACCCCTCCACTTT CASSLNADNSPLHF
. TRBJ2-5 TRBV5-1 . TGCGCCAGCAGCGGAACCGGGACTCCCCCCAGAGAGACCCAGTACTTC CASSGTGTPPRETQYF
. TRBJ2-7 TRBV7-2 . TGTGCCAGCAGCTCGGGACTCCGTCGTAGCTACGAGCAGTACTTC CASSSGLRRSYEQYF
TRBD2 TRBJ2-7 TRBV19 . TGTGCCAGTAGTATCCAGCTGCGGGAGGAGCAGTACTTC CASSIQLREEQYF
TRBD1 TRBJ2-7 TRBV28 many TGTGCCAGCAAAAGACAGGGGGGTCCCTACGAGCAGTACTTC CASKRQGGPYEQYF
. TRBJ1-1 TRBV20-1 . TGCAGTGCTGGGGGGGCCAGGATGTACGCTTTCTTT CSAGGARMYAFF
TRBD2 TRBJ2-1 TRBV29-1 . TGCAGTTCCGGGGGGGAGCGGGTTTTTGGTGAGCAGTTCTTC CSSGGERVFGEQFF
TRBD2 TRBJ2-5 TRBV10-3 few TGTGCCATCAGTCGGCTAGCGGGCGGATTACAAGAGACCCAGTACTTC CAISRLAGGLQETQYF
. TRBJ2-1 TRBV9 few TGTGCCAGCAGCGCGAGGGGCCGGTACGGGGGTGCCTACAATGAGCAGTTCTTC CASSARGRYGGAYNEQFF
. TRBJ2-3 TRBV18 many TGTGCCAGCCTCCTCACAGATACGCAGTATTTT CASLLTDTQYF
. TRBJ1-5 TRBV20-1 . TGCTCCAAGGGCAGGGCTCGACAGCCCCAGCATTTT CSKGRARQPQHF
. TRBJ2-3 TRBV15 . TGTGCCACCAGCAACCAAGATACGCAGTATTTT CATSNQDTQYF
. TRBJ2-7 TRBV19 few TGTGCCAGTAGTATTGGGACCTACGAGCAGTACTTC CASSIGTYEQYF
TRBD1 TRBJ2-3 TRBV20-1 few TGCAGTGCAGGGGGCTATGAATCAGATACGCAGTATTTT CSAGGYESDTQYF
TRBD2 TRBJ2-1 TRBV5-4 . TGTGCCAGCAGCACCCCGGGACTAGCCATGCAGTTCTTC CASSTPGLAMQFF
TRBD2 TRBJ2-7 TRBV5-6 . TGTGCCAGCAGCCCCGGGGGGAGAAGCTACGAGCAGTACTTC CASSPGGRSYEQYF